This T cell receptor (beta chain) was identified during a study of control samples from healthy donors and cancer patients. Using immunoSEQ multiplex PCR, the repertoire was profiled, and TCRdb retains in-frame clones only, with some absent. The sample comprises roughly 450,000 clones, 90% of which are singletons, and around 6.8% rests with the top ten. Trimming removed 4 bases at V and 2 bases at J, with 10 bases between. This CDR3 is 13 amino acids long. Germline assignment: CDR1 SGHNT and CDR2 YYREEE (reference sequence). The chain combines TRBV5-4 with TRBJ2-7, with TRBD1 as a possible D gene (5 bases). The sample comprised PBMCs. This TCR derives from a man aged 35 to 55 with head and neck cancer. CDR3 loop: CASSAAGTYEQYF. Written as DNA, the CDR3 is TGTGCCAGCAGCGCCGCAGGGACCTACGAGCAGTACTTC.